This T cell receptor (beta chain) was documented in a study of identical twins. Findings of the study overall: The abundant beta clonotypes from cord blood had fewer insertions, and memory repertoires had none of this. Zero-insertion analyses were open to partial confounding by invariant MAIT and iNKT cells.

TCRdb re-analysed the 5' RACE reads in MiXCR, keeping a single row per CDR3 protein. The sample has about 100,000 distinct CDR3 sequences; around 5.5% are singletons. Only healthy Caucasians were included as donors. V lost 7 bases, J lost 3 bases, and 4 bases stayed unmatched. The CDR3 is 12 residues long. CDR1 and CDR2 (germline): DFQATT, SNEGSKA (reference sequence). This clonotype was seen ten or more times. No antigen is known for it. The receptor comes from a woman aged 50 to 60 in good health. Sequenced sample: memory T cells sorted from blood. The V gene is TRBV20-1, the J gene TRBJ2-5; 8 bases match TRBD2. The CDR3 nucleotides are TGCAGTGGCCAGACTAGCGAAGAGACCCAGTACTTC. Translated, it gives CSGQTSEETQYF.